Shown below are 17 T cell receptor beta chains from a single sample sequenced in a study of T cell changes during pregnancy in multiple sclerosis. Libraries were prepared by immunoSEQ multiplex PCR; TCRdb keeps only in-frame clonotypes and omits some of them. The table includes 30,000 or so clones, 70% to 90% detected once. The specimen comprised CD8+ T cells from peripheral blood mononuclear cells, sampled after pregnancy. The origin of the receptors is a female donor with multiple sclerosis, enrolled in a pregnancy study.

The chain joins TRBV7-9 to TRBJ1-1; D is unresolved. With 7 bases removed from V and 0 bases from J, the gap between germline ends came to 9 bases. The CDR3 has 13 amino acids. Per the germline V gene, CDR1 is SEHNR and CDR2 is FQNEAQ (reference sequence). CDR3 loop: CASMELLNTEAFF. The CDR3 DNA reads as TGTGCCAGCATGGAGCTATTGAACACTGAAGCTTTCTTT. Full variable domain (rest looked up from reference TRBV7-9 and TRBJ1-1): DTGVSQNPRHKITKRGQNVTFRCDPISEHNRLYWYRQTLGQGPEFLTYFQNEAQLEKSRLLSDRFSAERPKGSFSTLEIQRTEQGDSAMYLCASMELLNTEAFFGQGTRLTVV.

This clone turned up a few times. The chain couples TRBV4-3 to TRBJ2-3, with 7 bases that match TRBD2. The CDR3 loop spans 16 amino acids. Germline CDR1 is LGHNA and CDR2 is YSLEER. Trimming took 0 bases from V and 3 from J; bases not matched to a gene: 6. In nucleotides, the CDR3 is TGCGCCAGCAGCCAAGATCTGGGGGGGGGTACAGATACGCAGTATTTT. It is translated as CASSQDLGGGTDTQYF.

The V call is TRBV7-9, the J call TRBJ2-7; D is unclear. The CDR3 has 12 amino acids. Germline V gene data show CDR1 as SEHNR and CDR2 as FQNEAQ (reference sequence). Trimming took off 3 bases at V and 3 bases at J, with 6 bases between the two ends. CDR3 in amino acids: CASSFGDYEQYF. CDR3 DNA: TGTGCCAGCAGCTTCGGTGACTACGAGCAGTACTTC. Full variable domain (outside the CDR3, taken from reference TRBV7-9 and TRBJ2-7): DTGVSQNPRHKITKRGQNVTFRCDPISEHNRLYWYRQTLGQGPEFLTYFQNEAQLEKSRLLSDRFSAERPKGSFSTLEIQRTEQGDSAMYLCASSFGDYEQYFGPGTRLTVT.

The rearrangement uses TRBV28 and TRBJ1-2; D possibly corresponds to TRBD1 (5 bases). This CDR3 is 15 amino acids long. V lost 7 bases, J lost 6 bases, and 21 bases lay in between. Germline loops: CDR1 MDHEN, CDR2 SYDVKM. CDR3 DNA sequence: TGTGCCAGCAACCTGGGGGGGGATGAGATTAATGGCTACACCTTC. Translating gives CASNLGGDEINGYTF.

The V call is TRBV30, the J call TRBJ1-2, with D unresolved. The CDR3 has 12 residues. Germline lookup yields CDR1 GTSNPN and CDR2 SVGIG (reference sequence). The ends were cut back, 2 bases at V and 8 bases at J, with 12 bases in the middle. In nucleotides, the CDR3 is TGTGCCTGGAGTTTCTGGGAGATGGGCTACACCTTC. Its protein is CAWSFWEMGYTF.

The V and J genes are TRBV10-1 and TRBJ2-2; D possibly corresponds to TRBD2 (6 bases). V lost 10 bases and J lost 3, with 12 bases in between. This CDR3 contains 13 residues. The germline V gene encodes CDR1 WNHNN and CDR2 SYGVQD (reference sequence). DNA of the CDR3: TGCGCCACCCGACCGGGGGACACCGGGGAGCTGTTTTTT. Residues: CATRPGDTGELFF.

The chain joins TRBV7-9 to TRBJ2-5; a possible D gene is TRBD2 (6 bases). V gave up 7 bases and J gave up 2 bases, with 14 bases separating them. The CDR3 is 14 residues long. CDR1 is SEHNR, CDR2 FQNEAQ, per germline (reference sequence). The CDR3 here is CASTTGGGQETQYF. In nucleotides, the CDR3 is TGTGCCAGCACCACCGGGGGTGGACAAGAGACCCAGTACTTC.

CDR3 nucleotide sequence: TGTGCCAGCAGCCCGGTACTCACAGATACGCAGTATTTT. Translating it yields CASSPVLTDTQYF. The genes are TRBV28 and TRBJ2-3; no reliable D call. The CDR3 has 13 residues. The germline V and J ends were trimmed by 6 bases and 2 bases, with 9 bases remaining between them. The germline V gene has CDR1 MDHEN and CDR2 SYDVKM.

The chain links TRBV4-1 to TRBJ2-7, with TRBD1 matching over 9 bases. V lost 4 bases to trimming and J lost 2 bases; unmatched junction nucleotides: 6. The CDR3 has 15 amino acids. Germline V gene data show CDR1 as MGHRA and CDR2 as YSYEKL. CDR3 coding DNA: TGCGCCAGCAGCCTCCACAGGGGGCTCGCCTACGAGCAGTACTTC. Protein: CASSLHRGLAYEQYF.

The chain employs TRBV5-4 and TRBJ2-3; D perhaps matches TRBD1 (6 bases). V was trimmed by 4 bases and J by 2 bases, leaving 20 bases between them. The CDR3 is made up of 17 amino acids. The V gene's germline CDR1 is SGHNT and CDR2 YYREEE (reference sequence). The CDR3 sequence is CASSTPPGADLTDTQYF. CDR3 in DNA: TGTGCCAGCAGCACTCCTCCAGGGGCCGACCTCACAGATACGCAGTATTTT.

The chain recombines TRBV7-2 with TRBJ2-1, with 8 nucleotides matching TRBD2. Unmatched junction bases numbered 7, after V lost 5 bases and J lost 1 base. This CDR3 is 16 amino acids long. CDR1 is SGHTA, CDR2 FQGNSA, per germline. This CDR3 is CASSPGGASSYNEQFF. CDR3 nucleotide sequence: TGTGCCAGCAGCCCCGGGGGGGCTAGTTCCTACAATGAGCAGTTCTTC.

The chain recombines TRBV6-1 with TRBJ1-1, with 7 bases that match TRBD1. With V trimmed by 7 bases and J by 5 bases, 7 bases remained unmatched. This CDR3 has 13 residues. Looked up from germline, CDR1 is MNHNS and CDR2 is SASEGT. The CDR3 protein is CASTTGESTEAFF. The CDR3 bases are TGTGCCAGCACCACAGGGGAATCTACTGAAGCTTTCTTT.

The CDR3 is CASRTQGRSGNTIYF. CDR3 DNA sequence: TGTGCCAGCAGAACACAGGGGCGCTCTGGAAACACCATATATTTT. The genes are TRBV28 and TRBJ1-3; 7 bases line up with TRBD1. The germline gives CDR1 MDHEN, CDR2 SYDVKM. This CDR3 spans 15 amino acids. With 6 bases clipped from V and 0 bases from J, the junction kept 5 bases outside the gene matches.

The CDR3 nucleotides are TGTGCCAGCCGGGACAGGGTACTCATTGGCACCATATATTTT. It specifies CASRDRVLIGTIYF. The genes are TRBV6-1 and TRBJ1-3; 9 nucleotides line up with TRBD1. This CDR3 contains 14 residues. Per germline, CDR1 MNHNS and CDR2 SASEGT. The V and J ends lost 8 bases and 9 bases, in that order; junction bases with no gene match: 11.

On this clone: At one of its ends the junction is not consistent with the germline gene, which may arise from a read error. The chain employs TRBV4-3 and TRBJ2-3; 10 bases are shared with TRBD2. CDR3 size: 19 residues. Germline lookup yields CDR1 LGHNA and CDR2 YSLEER. For the CDR3, the DNA is TGCGCCAGCAGGCAAGGCCCAATTATCAGAAGCGGGGGGGCAGATACGCAGTATTTT. It specifies CASRQGPIIRSGGADTQYF.

V and J are TRBV11-3 and TRBJ2-2; possible D gene TRBD1, 5 bases. CDR1 and CDR2 from the germline V gene are SGHNT and YENEEA. CDR3 length: 14 amino acids. With 6 bases removed from V and 5 bases from J, the gap between germline ends came to 13 bases. The CDR3 is CASSQGFRTGELFF. CDR3 nucleotide sequence: TGTGCCAGCAGTCAGGGTTTTAGGACCGGGGAGCTGTTTTTT.

This clone was recorded only once. This sequence joins TRBV15 and TRBJ2-5; D is perhaps TRBD2 (5 bases). Germline V gives CDR1 LNHNV, CDR2 YYDKDF (reference sequence). Trimming took off 4 bases at V and 4 bases at J, with 10 bases between the two ends. The CDR3 length is 13 residues. The CDR3 coding sequence is TGTGCCACCAGCATCGGTCTAGCAGAGACCCAGTACTTC. Protein: CATSIGLAETQYF.